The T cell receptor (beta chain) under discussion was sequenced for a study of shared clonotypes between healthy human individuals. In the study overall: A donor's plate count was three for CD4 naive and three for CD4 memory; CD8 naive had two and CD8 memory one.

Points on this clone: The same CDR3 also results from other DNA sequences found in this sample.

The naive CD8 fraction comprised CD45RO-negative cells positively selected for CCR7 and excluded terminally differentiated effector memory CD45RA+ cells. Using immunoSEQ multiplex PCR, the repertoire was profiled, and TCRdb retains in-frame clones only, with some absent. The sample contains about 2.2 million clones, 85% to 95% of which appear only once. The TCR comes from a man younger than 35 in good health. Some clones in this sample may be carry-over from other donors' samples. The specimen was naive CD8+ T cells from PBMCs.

The CDR3 DNA reads as TGTGCCAGCAGTTTCGGCAGGGAGGGCTACGAGCAGTACTTC. Encoded protein: CASSFGREGYEQYF. The rearrangement joins TRBV28 to TRBJ2-7; TRBD2 matches 7 bases. V shed 3 bases and J 3 bases; nucleotides not matched to a gene: 5. Germline V gives CDR1 MDHEN, CDR2 SYDVKM. The CDR3 length is 14 residues.